Listed here are 22 T cell receptor beta chains from one sample, sequenced in a study of blood T cell repertoires in COVID-19. Profiled with immunoSEQ multiplex PCR; TCRdb holds only in-frame clones, not every one. The sample has roughly 63,000 clones, approximately 92% seen once. The sequencing input was peripheral blood. Receptor source: a man aged 50 or older with active COVID-19.

The V and J genes are TRBV6-6 and TRBJ2-7; 9 positions match TRBD1. After removal of 5 bases from V and 2 bases from J, the junction contained 19 bases not matched to a gene. The CDR3 runs 19 residues. Germline V CDR1 and CDR2: MNHNY, SVGAGI (reference sequence). CDR3 nucleotide sequence: TGTGCCAGCAGTCACCCCCGGGACAGGGTGTTCTCCGGACCCTACGAGCAGTACTTC. Residues: CASSHPRDRVFSGPYEQYF.

J is TRBJ2-1 and V is TRBV6-5, with 7 positions matching TRBD2. This CDR3 comprises 15 residues. Germline trimming cut 6 bases from V and 3 bases from J; bases unmatched to any gene: 8. Per the germline V gene, CDR1 is MNHEY and CDR2 is SVGAGI. The DNA of the CDR3 is TGTGCCAGCAGCCGCAGCGGGGCATTCTACAATGAGCAGTTCTTC. Its protein product is CASSRSGAFYNEQFF.

This chain joins TRBV5-1 and TRBJ2-1; the D gene is possibly TRBD1 (6 bases). The CDR3 covers 15 residues. Trimming left V 4 bases short and J 4 bases short, with 15 bases between. CDR1 and CDR2 from the germline V gene are SGHRS and YFSETQ. This CDR3 is CASSPLEGVYNEQFF. The CDR3 DNA reads as TGCGCCAGCAGCCCCCTAGAGGGGGTTTACAATGAGCAGTTCTTC.

The CDR3 sequence: CASRSRTGAYEQYF. CDR3 DNA sequence: TGCGCCAGCAGATCCCGGACAGGGGCCTACGAGCAGTACTTC. This chain connects TRBV5-1 to TRBJ2-7; 9 nucleotides agree with TRBD1. Germline values: CDR1 SGHRS, CDR2 YFSETQ. The length of the CDR3 is 14 residues. V trimming: 5 bases; J trimming: 2 bases; junction bases outside the gene matches: 5.

V usage is TRBV2 and J usage is TRBJ1-5; 10 bases fit TRBD1. This CDR3 has 14 residues. Germline-derived CDR1 and CDR2 are SNHLY and FYNNEI. V shed 7 bases and J 6 bases; nucleotides not matched to a gene: 6. CDR3 sequence reads: CASTGTGEGQPQHF. DNA for the CDR3: TGTGCCAGCACCGGGACAGGGGAGGGTCAGCCCCAGCATTTT.

The V call is TRBV10-1, the J call TRBJ2-7; TRBD1 matches at 9 bases. The CDR3 sequence is 15 residues long. Germline loops: CDR1 WNHNN, CDR2 SYGVQD (reference sequence). J gave up 2 bases and V 3 bases, and 5 bases lay outside the gene matches. This CDR3 reads CASSESGQGTYEQYF. The CDR3, as DNA: TGCGCCAGCAGTGAAAGTGGACAGGGGACCTACGAGCAGTACTTC.

The chain links TRBV4-1 to TRBJ2-2, with D perhaps matching TRBD2 (5 bases). This CDR3 has 15 residues. Trimming pared 4 bases from V and 2 bases from J, leaving 11 bases between. CDR1 is MGHRA and CDR2 is YSYEKL in the germline V gene. The CDR3 reads CASSRARGNTGELFF. The CDR3 coding sequence is TGCGCCAGCAGCCGGGCCCGGGGTAACACCGGGGAGCTGTTTTTT.

The chain joins TRBV6-5 to TRBJ2-2; TRBD2 agrees at 12 bases. This CDR3 has 15 amino acids. Trimming cost V 7 bases and J 9 bases; bases outside gene matches: 9. Germline assignment: CDR1 MNHEY and CDR2 SVGAGI. The CDR3 protein is CASTGLAGSGRELFF. For the CDR3, the DNA is TGTGCCAGCACCGGACTAGCGGGGAGCGGAAGGGAGCTGTTTTTT.

This chain uses TRBV5-6 with TRBJ1-3; D is perhaps TRBD1 (5 bases). Germline loops: CDR1 SGHDT, CDR2 YYEEEE. This CDR3 has 14 residues. V was clipped by 0 bases and J by 6 bases, with 10 bases between them. In nucleotides, the CDR3 is TGTGCCAGCAGCTTGGTACCCAGGGCAAACACCATATATTTT. It specifies CASSLVPRANTIYF.

This clone has a handful of counts. CDR3 sequence (DNA): TGTGCCAGCAGCCCTGGAGGGGCAGGGACCACCGGGGAGCTGTTTTTT. This gives the protein CASSPGGAGTTGELFF. The chain links TRBV7-6 to TRBJ2-2; tentatively, D is TRBD2 (6 bases). The CDR3 loop spans 16 amino acids. Trimming stripped 5 bases from V and 4 bases from J, with 17 bases between. Germline lookup yields CDR1 SGHVS and CDR2 FNYEAQ.

This clone was observed a handful of times. The V call is TRBV5-1, the J call TRBJ1-2, with D perhaps TRBD1 (5 bases). The V and J ends lost 7 bases and 4 bases respectively, with 20 bases between them. This CDR3 spans 15 amino acids. Per germline, CDR1 SGHRS and CDR2 YFSETQ. The CDR3 DNA sequence: TGCGCCAGCCGGCCGGGCTCGGGGGTGTTCTATGGCTACACCTTC. This encodes CASRPGSGVFYGYTF.

CDR3 loop: CASSLAPGRETQYF. DNA of the CDR3: TGTGCCAGCAGCTTAGCACCGGGGAGGGAGACCCAGTACTTC. V is TRBV7-6 and J is TRBJ2-5; tentatively, D is TRBD2 (6 bases). The germline V gene has CDR1 SGHVS and CDR2 FNYEAQ. This CDR3 is 14 amino acids long. V shed 0 bases and J shed 5 bases, with 10 bases lying between them.

CDR3 bases: TGTGCCATCAGTGAGCTAGCGGGGGAGGGGACCCAGTACTTC. It encodes CAISELAGEGTQYF. The chain uses TRBV10-3 and TRBJ2-5; 10 bases are shared with TRBD2. Looked up from germline, CDR1 is ENHRY and CDR2 is SYGVKD. CDR3 length equals 14 residues. The junction had 4 bases not matched to a gene; V was cut back by 2 bases and J by 7 bases.

CDR3 DNA: TGCGCCAGCAGCTTGGTTCCAGGGGTCGACAATGAGCAGTTCTTC. Residues: CASSLVPGVDNEQFF. The chain joins TRBV5-1 to TRBJ2-1, with D perhaps matching TRBD1 (6 bases). This CDR3 has 15 amino acids. The V gene lost 0 bases and the J gene lost 5 bases, with 12 bases spanning the gap. Germline CDR1 and CDR2: SGHRS and YFSETQ.

This clone was seen only once. The chain's CDR3 is CASSLGGSTDTQYF. DNA of the CDR3: TGTGCCAGCAGCTTAGGAGGGAGCACAGATACGCAGTATTTT. This chain connects TRBV11-3 to TRBJ2-3; D might be TRBD2 (5 bases). The CDR3 spans 14 residues. V lost 1 base and J 0 bases, leaving 5 bases between the germline ends. CDR1 and CDR2 from the germline V gene are SGHNT and YENEEA.

V gene TRBV9 combines with J gene TRBJ2-3; 7 nucleotides line up with TRBD2. Germline-derived CDR1 and CDR2 are SGDLS and YYNGEE. J gave up 6 bases and V 0 bases, and 7 bases lay outside the gene matches. CDR3 length: 15 amino acids. The CDR3 sequence: CASSVGPAGTDTQYF. The CDR3, as DNA: TGTGCCAGCAGCGTAGGACCAGCGGGGACCGATACGCAGTATTTT.

The J gene is TRBJ1-4, the V gene TRBV7-8; D perhaps matches TRBD1 (5 bases). The germline V and J ends were trimmed by 5 bases and 2 bases, with 18 bases remaining between them. CDR3 length equals 17 residues. Germline V gives CDR1 SGHVS, CDR2 FQNEAQ. The CDR3 bases are TGTGCCAGCAGCCTCGACGGTGGGGCAGGGACTAATGAAAAACTGTTTTTT. Its protein product is CASSLDGGAGTNEKLFF.

J is TRBJ1-1 and V is TRBV5-6, with a weak D call TRBD1 (6 bases). V dropped 5 bases and J dropped 2 bases, with 13 bases sitting between them. Germline CDR1 reads SGHDT; CDR2 reads YYEEEE. This CDR3 is 14 amino acids long. CDR3 protein: CASRTGTTNTEAFF. The CDR3 DNA sequence: TGTGCCAGCAGAACCGGGACAACCAACACTGAAGCTTTCTTT.

The rearrangement joins TRBV6-2 or TRBV6-3 to TRBJ1-1, with D perhaps TRBD1 (5 bases). The CDR3 has 14 residues. Germline V CDR1 and CDR2: MNHEY, SVGEGT. Trimming removed 2 bases from V and 1 base from J, with 8 bases in between. The CDR3 reads CASSYRGGNTEAFF. In nucleotides, the CDR3 is TGTGCCAGCAGTTACAGGGGAGGGAACACTGAAGCTTTCTTT.

J is TRBJ2-3 and V is TRBV5-4; 9 bases are shared with TRBD2. CDR3 length equals 15 residues. With 4 bases clipped from V and 6 bases from J, the junction kept 9 bases outside the gene matches. Looked up from germline, CDR1 is SGHNT and CDR2 is YYREEE (reference sequence). The CDR3 sequence is CASSQTSAGGDTQYF. DNA for the CDR3: TGTGCCAGCAGCCAGACTTCGGCGGGGGGGGATACGCAGTATTTT.

The CDR3 loop reads CASSRGTEDEKLFF. In DNA form, the CDR3 reads TGTGCCAGCAGCCGCGGGACGGAAGATGAAAAACTGTTTTTT. The chain employs TRBV7-2 and TRBJ1-4, with D tentatively TRBD1 (5 bases). The CDR3 spans 14 residues. Per the germline V gene, CDR1 is SGHTA and CDR2 is FQGNSA. With 5 bases removed from V and 6 bases from J, the gap between germline ends came to 13 bases.

This chain uses TRBV7-2 with TRBJ1-5; no firm D call. V lost 1 base and J lost 5, with 6 bases in between. Germline CDR1 and CDR2: SGHTA and FQGNSA. CDR3 length: 13 residues. DNA of the CDR3: TGTGCCAGCAGCTTAGACAGAGATCAGCCCCAGCATTTT. Protein product: CASSLDRDQPQHF.